The source of this T cell receptor beta chain is a study of blood T cell repertoires in COVID-19. Study information: Specimens from acute and convalescent COVID-19 originated in the United States, Italy and Spain.

Germline-derived CDR1 and CDR2 are SNHLY and FYNNEI. There are 14 residues in the CDR3. The V and J ends lost 6 bases and 1 base, in that order; junction bases with no gene match: 3. In the case of this clone: Other DNA sequences in the sample encode the same CDR3.

Sequenced by immunoSEQ multiplex PCR; TCRdb stores in-frame clones only, minus some. The sample comprises just over 150,000 clones, around 85% of which are singletons, and 2% to 3% rests with the top ten. This receptor was taken from a woman in her sixties or seventies with acute or convalescent COVID-19. The V gene is TRBV2, the J gene TRBJ1-2; 9 nucleotides agree with TRBD1. The sample consisted of peripheral blood. The CDR3 reads CASSRDRDNYGYTF. The CDR3 DNA reads as TGTGCCAGCAGCCGGGACAGGGATAACTATGGCTACACCTTC.